The 18 T cell receptor beta chains below come from one sample, sequenced in a study of T cells after yellow fever vaccination. MiXCR, applied by TCRdb to the 5' RACE reads, yields one record per CDR3 protein. The repertoire includes under 100,000 distinct CDR3 sequences, around 5.8% of them detected once, and over 40% sits in the top ten. Sequencing was performed on CD8+ T cells sorted from PBMCs, taken 10 days after the yellow fever booster vaccination. The origin of the receptors is a man aged 18 to 35 who received the YFV17D yellow fever vaccine.

This clonotype was detected many times. The rearrangement uses TRBV20-1 and TRBJ2-3; no clear D. Germline-derived CDR1 and CDR2 are DFQATT and SNEGSKA (reference sequence). CDR3 size: 12 residues. Trimming cost V 3 bases and J 2 bases, with 6 bases left between them. The CDR3 reads CSASVNTDTQYF. In nucleotides, the CDR3 is TGCAGTGCTAGTGTAAACACAGATACGCAGTATTTT.

The rearrangement links TRBV5-1 to TRBJ1-1; D unresolved. Looked up from germline, CDR1 is SGHRS and CDR2 is YFSETQ. CDR3 size: 16 residues. V was cut by 5 bases and J by 1 base, with 18 bases left in between. The CDR3 region has the DNA TGCGCCAGCAGTATCAAGGCCAACCAAAGGAACACTGAAGCTTTCTTT. It encodes CASSIKANQRNTEAFF.

The chain is built from TRBV4-3 and TRBJ2-3, with D possibly matching TRBD1 (6 bases). This CDR3 contains 17 residues. V lost 4 bases, J lost 0 bases, and 17 bases lay in between. Germline V gene lookup returns CDR1 LGHNA and CDR2 YSLEER. CDR3 in amino acids: CASSLRQVRSSTDTQYF. In nucleotides, the CDR3 is TGCGCCAGCAGCCTCAGACAGGTTCGCTCTAGCACAGATACGCAGTATTTT.

This clonotype has at least ten counts. This chain links TRBV7-9 with TRBJ2-3; D gene ambiguous. The CDR3 totals 11 residues. Germline V gene data show CDR1 as SEHNR and CDR2 as FQNEAQ (reference sequence). The V gene lost 6 bases and the J gene lost 3 bases, with 4 bases spanning the gap. CDR3 sequence (DNA): TGTGCCAGCAGGGGGACAGATACGCAGTATTTT. Translated, it gives CASRGTDTQYF.

A few counts support this clonotype. The chain carries TRBV9 and TRBJ1-6; possibly TRBD1 for D (6 bases). The CDR3 spans 16 residues. CDR1 SGDLS and CDR2 YYNGEE come from the germline V gene. V dropped 3 bases and J dropped 5 bases, with 15 bases sitting between them. The CDR3, as DNA: TGTGCCAGCAGCGGACCTCTAGGGGGTAATAATTCACCCCTCCACTTT. As protein: CASSGPLGGNNSPLHF.

This clonotype was counted a few times. This chain links TRBV11-2 with TRBJ2-3, with TRBD1 identical over 8 bases. This CDR3 contains 17 residues. In germline, CDR1 is SGHAT, CDR2 FQNNGV. Unmatched junction bases numbered 7, after V lost 1 base and J lost 1 base. The CDR3 DNA reads as TGTGCCAGCAGCTTAGGTCGCAGGGGGCGCGGCACAGATACGCAGTATTTT. Its translation: CASSLGRRGRGTDTQYF. The complete variable domain, with remaining parts taken from reference TRBV11-2 and TRBJ2-3, reads EAGVAQSPRYKIIEKRQSVAFWCNPISGHATLYWYQQILGQGPKLLIQFQNNGVVDDSQLPKDRFSAERLKGVDSTLKIQPAKLEDSAVYLCASSLGRRGRGTDTQYFGPGTRLTVL.

Only a few counts were recorded for this clonotype. The chain joins TRBV15 to TRBJ2-1; 8 positions match TRBD1. The junction had 6 bases not matched to a gene; V was cut back by 2 bases and J by 6 bases. This CDR3 is built from 15 residues. CDR1 and CDR2 from the germline V gene are LNHNV and YYDKDF (reference sequence). CDR3 residues: CATSRIRTGLNEQFF. The CDR3 nucleotides read TGTGCCACCAGCAGAATCCGGACAGGGCTCAATGAGCAGTTCTTC.

The CDR3 is CAISESGPIYEQYF. CDR3 bases: TGTGCCATCAGTGAGTCGGGACCCATCTACGAGCAGTACTTC. The chain couples TRBV10-3 to TRBJ2-7; D assignment may be TRBD1 or TRBD2 (5 bases each). This CDR3 has 14 amino acids. The ends were cut back, 0 bases at V and 3 bases at J, with 9 bases in the middle. Germline CDR1 ENHRY, CDR2 SYGVKD.

In its sample, this clonotype was seen a few times. This sequence joins TRBV29-1 and TRBJ1-2; D gene unclear. Trimming pared 7 bases from V and 4 bases from J, leaving 16 bases between. Germline V gives CDR1 SQVTM, CDR2 ANQGSEA. This CDR3 spans 13 amino acids. In nucleotides, the CDR3 is TGCAGCGCGACCCTGGAGGGATTCTATGGCTACACCTTC. It encodes CSATLEGFYGYTF.

The table lists this clonotype with a few counts. The chain joins TRBV12-3 or TRBV12-4 to TRBJ2-7; D is perhaps TRBD1 or TRBD2 (5 bases each). V lost 6 bases to trimming and J lost 9 bases, with 15 bases between them. This CDR3 comprises 12 residues. The chain's CDR3 is CASSGDHPRQYF. The CDR3 DNA follows: TGTGCCAGCAGCGGGGACCACCCGAGGCAGTACTTC.

This clonotype was found a few times. V gene TRBV4-1 combines with J gene TRBJ2-3, with no clear D. V lost 0 bases and J 2 bases, leaving 6 bases between the germline ends. Germline-derived CDR1 and CDR2 are MGHRA and YSYEKL. The CDR3 is 14 amino acids. The chain's CDR3 is CASSQEGYTDTQYF. CDR3 DNA sequence: TGCGCCAGCAGCCAAGAGGGGTACACAGATACGCAGTATTTT.

This clonotype was counted a few times. The rearrangement joins TRBV30 to TRBJ2-1; D possibly corresponds to TRBD2 (5 bases). Trimming removed 7 bases at V and 6 bases at J, with 10 bases between. The CDR3 contains 11 residues. Germline V gene lookup returns CDR1 GTSNPN and CDR2 SVGIG (reference sequence). The CDR3 DNA is TGTGCCTTAACCCGGGGCAATGAGCAGTTCTTC. Encoded protein: CALTRGNEQFF.

The gene calls are TRBV7-9 and TRBJ2-1; 11 nucleotides line up with TRBD2. The trim removed 1 base at V and 0 bases at J, leaving 11 bases unmatched. In germline, CDR1 is SEHNR, CDR2 FQNEAQ (reference sequence). The CDR3 contains 20 residues. The CDR3 is CASSLGTSGGLSDSYNEQFF. In DNA, the CDR3 is TGTGCCAGCAGCTTAGGAACTAGCGGGGGACTATCAGACTCCTACAATGAGCAGTTCTTC.

This clonotype was seen only a few times. The J gene is TRBJ2-3, the V gene TRBV12-3 or TRBV12-4, with 10 bases that match TRBD2. The V segment lost 3 bases and the J segment 5 bases; nucleotides outside the gene matches: 5. This CDR3 is built from 15 residues. The CDR3 DNA is TGTGCCAGCAGTTTCCTAGCGGGGGAGAAAGATACGCAGTATTTT. Translation gives CASSFLAGEKDTQYF.

The rearrangement links TRBV7-6 to TRBJ1-3; TRBD1 matches at 9 bases. The J segment lost 3 bases and the V segment lost 0 bases, leaving 0 bases of the junction unmatched. The CDR3 consists of 15 residues. In germline, CDR1 is SGHVS, CDR2 FNYEAQ. Here the CDR3 reads CASSLAGQGGNTIYF. CDR3 DNA: TGTGCCAGCAGCTTAGCGGGACAGGGTGGAAACACCATATATTTT. Supplemented by reference TRBV7-6 and TRBJ1-3, the full variable domain reads GAGVSQSPRYKVTKRGQDVALRCDPISGHVSLYWYRQALGQGPEFLTYFNYEAQQDKSGLPNDRFSAERPEGSISTLTIQRTEQRDSAMYRCASSLAGQGGNTIYFGEGSWLTVV.

This clonotype has a count of ten or more. The chain recombines TRBV7-2 with TRBJ2-7, with 7 positions matching TRBD1. Germline V gene sequence: CDR1 SGHTA, CDR2 FQGNSA. The CDR3 is made up of 12 amino acids. V lost 5 bases to trimming and J lost 6 bases; unmatched junction nucleotides: 4. This CDR3 is CASSVTGLEQYF. The DNA for the CDR3 is TGTGCCAGCAGCGTGACAGGGCTCGAGCAGTACTTC.

This clonotype was counted only a few times. The chain has TRBV18 and TRBJ2-7; D might be TRBD1 (5 bases). V dropped 5 bases and J dropped 3 bases, with 11 bases sitting between them. CDR3 length: 13 residues. Germline V lookup: CDR1 KGHSH, CDR2 LQKENI. CDR3 in DNA: TGTGCCAGCTCAGGGCCAGGGATCTACGAGCAGTACGTC. Translation: CASSGPGIYEQYV.

This clonotype appeared a few times. The chain employs TRBV6-5 and TRBJ2-5; TRBD1 might be the D (6 bases). CDR3 length: 14 residues. V lost 1 base and J lost 1, with 7 bases in between. Germline V gives CDR1 MNHEY, CDR2 SVGAGI. The CDR3 DNA follows: TGTGCCAGCAGTTACTGGGACACCCAAGAGACCCAGTACTTC. Translated: CASSYWDTQETQYF.